These 5 T cell receptor beta chains were all obtained from the same sample, sequenced in a study of read filtering for tumor transcriptome and immune sequencing (dated by TCRdb to about 2020). TCRdb shows the sequencer as Illumina HiSeq 4000. TCR libraries were constructed from 400 to 500 ng RNA using the Immunoverse kit, and molecular barcoded adaptors covering alpha/delta and beta/gamma chains were employed. TCRdb trimmed the raw reads at Q25, called clones with MiXCR and kept productive beta chains. Each CDR3 protein appears once, grouped with its most common genes and DNA. The sample has 30,000 to 40,000 distinct CDR3 sequences on record, 11% to 15% of them singletons. Of the sample, roughly 18% is held by the ten largest clones. What was sequenced was a population of CD138-negative cells sorted from bone marrow. The cell subset or site tag for this specimen amounts to: bone marrow mononuclear cells depleted of CD138+ plasma/myeloma cells by negative magnetic selection. Receptors originate from a donor at least 40 years old with multiple myeloma.

Notes on this clonotype: This clone may be a read error of a much larger clone one base away. The chain is built from TRBV4-3 and TRBJ1-5; the D is unclear. The CDR3 extends over 16 amino acids. CDR1 is LGHNA, CDR2 YSLEER, per germline. In DNA, the CDR3 is TGCGCCAGCAGCCAAGATTTCACGATTAGCAATCAGCACCAGCATTTT. Protein product: CASSQDFTISNQHQHF.

This clonotype was seen many times. This sequence joins TRBV12-3 or TRBV12-4 and TRBJ2-2, with TRBD2 matching over 11 bases. The CDR3 loop spans 15 amino acids. The ends lost 6 bases at V and 4 bases at J; junction bases unmatched: 4. The CDR3 is CASRPGLAVTGELFF. The CDR3, as DNA: TGTGCCAGCAGGCCGGGACTAGCGGTCACCGGGGAGCTGTTTTTT.

Many counts were recorded for this clonotype. This sequence joins TRBV10-3 and TRBJ1-1, with D unresolved. From germline, CDR1 is ENHRY and CDR2 SYGVKD. V lost 1 base and J lost 6, with 12 bases in between. The CDR3 extends over 14 amino acids. The CDR3 protein is CAISELSRLPEAFF. In DNA, the CDR3 is TGTGCCATCAGTGAGTTATCTAGGCTCCCTGAAGCTTTCTTT.

V gene TRBV5-1 combines with J gene TRBJ2-7, with D perhaps TRBD1 or TRBD2 (6 bases each). Germline V gene sequence: CDR1 SGHRS, CDR2 YFSETQ. Deletions cut 0 bases from V and 3 bases from J, with 16 bases between. This CDR3 comprises 16 residues. The DNA of the CDR3 is TGCGCCAGCAGCTTGGCCGGCGGGACATCGAACTACGAGCAGTACTTC. As protein: CASSLAGGTSNYEQYF. Looking up the rest from reference TRBV5-1 and TRBJ2-7 gives the full variable domain: KAGVTQTPRYLIKTRGQQVTLSCSPISGHRSVSWYQQTPGQGLQFLFEYFSETQRNKGNFPGRFSGRQFSNSRSEMNVSTLELGDSALYLCASSLAGGTSNYEQYFGPGTRLTVT.

Details on this clonotype: This may be a read error: a much more frequent sequence differs by one nucleotide. The chain combines TRBV28 with TRBJ1-5; no firm D call. The length of the CDR3 is 14 residues. The germline gives CDR1 MDHEN, CDR2 SYDVKM. CDR3 nucleotide sequence: TGTGCCAGCAGTTTAGGTAGCCGGGATCAGCCCCAGCGTTTT. Protein sequence: CASSLGSRDQPQRF.